The 5 T cell receptor beta chains presented below share a single source sample, sequenced in a study of T cells after yellow fever vaccination. TCRdb reprocessed the 5' RACE reads with MiXCR, giving one entry per CDR3 protein. The data hold about 260,000 distinct CDR3 sequences, with roughly 5% observed a single time. Sequenced here: CD4+ T cells sorted from PBMCs, sampled on the day of the yellow fever booster vaccination. The receptors come from a man between 18 and 29 years old who received the YFV17D yellow fever vaccine.

This clonotype was recorded at least ten times. V usage is TRBV6-5 and J usage is TRBJ2-7, with D perhaps TRBD1 (7 bases). Between the trimmed V and J ends, which lost 6 bases and 3 bases, there was a span of 12 bases. The CDR3 is 13 amino acids. CDR1 is MNHEY and CDR2 is SVGAGI in the germline V gene. DNA for the CDR3: TGTGCCAGCAGGCCCAGGGGGGACTACGAGCAGTACGTC. Its protein product is CASRPRGDYEQYV.

On this clonotype itself: This may be a read error, as it is one base from a much larger clone. The chain links TRBV6-5 to TRBJ1-5; 7 bases line up with TRBD1. The CDR3 length is 12 residues. The V gene end was trimmed by 9 bases and the J gene end by 5 bases; junction bases not matched to a gene: 4. From germline, CDR1 is MNHEY and CDR2 SVGAGI. As DNA, the CDR3 is TGTGCCAGAGGGGGCGCGGATCAGCCCCAGCATTTT. Translated, it gives CARGGADQPQHF.

This clonotype has just a few counts. CDR3 residues: CASSPGFMNTEAFF. The CDR3 nucleotides are TGTGCCAGCTCACCGGGTTTTATGAACACTGAAGCTTTCTTT. The gene calls are TRBV18 and TRBJ1-1; D ambiguous. The CDR3 covers 14 residues. CDR1 and CDR2 (germline): KGHSH, LQKENI. V was clipped by 3 bases and J by 0 bases, with 8 bases between them.

This clonotype was counted only a few times. The V gene is TRBV3-1, the J gene TRBJ2-1, with 9 bases aligning to TRBD2. Germline loops: CDR1 LGHDT, CDR2 YNNKEL (reference sequence). After removal of 5 bases from V and 5 bases from J, the junction contained 10 bases not matched to a gene. The CDR3 consists of 16 residues. CDR3 sequence reads: CASSFPERGDDNEQFF. DNA of the CDR3: TGTGCCAGCAGCTTTCCCGAGCGGGGGGACGACAATGAGCAGTTCTTC.

The sample holds a few counts of this clonotype. The chain couples TRBV5-6 to TRBJ1-1; 9 nucleotides line up with TRBD1. This CDR3 spans 13 amino acids. J gave up 11 bases and V 3 bases, and 8 bases lay outside the gene matches. Germline loops: CDR1 SGHDT, CDR2 YYEEEE. In DNA form, the CDR3 reads TGTGCCAGCAGCTGGGCGACAGGGGGAAGTGCTTTCTTT. This codes for CASSWATGGSAFF. The full variable domain, in which reference TRBV5-6 and TRBJ1-1 provide the parts outside the CDR3, is DAGVTQSPTHLIKTRGQQVTLRCSPKSGHDTVSWYQQALGQGPQFIFQYYEEEERQRGNFPDRFSGHQFPNYSSELNVNALLLGDSALYLCASSWATGGSAFFGQGTRLTVV.